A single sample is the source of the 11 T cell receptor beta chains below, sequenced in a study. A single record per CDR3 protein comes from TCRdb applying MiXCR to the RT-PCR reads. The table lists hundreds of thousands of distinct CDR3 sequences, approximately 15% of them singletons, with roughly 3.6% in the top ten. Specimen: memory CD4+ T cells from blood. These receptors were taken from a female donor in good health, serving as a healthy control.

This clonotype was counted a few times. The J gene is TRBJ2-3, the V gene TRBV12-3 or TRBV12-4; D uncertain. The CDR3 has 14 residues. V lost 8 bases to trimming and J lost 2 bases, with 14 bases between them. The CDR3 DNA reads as TGTGCCAGCTTTCTGGGAAAGTACACAGATACGCAGTATTTT. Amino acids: CASFLGKYTDTQYF.

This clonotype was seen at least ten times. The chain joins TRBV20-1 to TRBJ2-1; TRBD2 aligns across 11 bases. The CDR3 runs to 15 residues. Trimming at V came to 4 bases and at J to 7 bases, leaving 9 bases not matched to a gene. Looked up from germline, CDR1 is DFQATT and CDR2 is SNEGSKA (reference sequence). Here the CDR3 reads CSAILVTSGMNEQFF. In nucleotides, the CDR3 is TGCAGTGCTATCCTTGTGACTAGCGGGATGAATGAGCAGTTCTTC.

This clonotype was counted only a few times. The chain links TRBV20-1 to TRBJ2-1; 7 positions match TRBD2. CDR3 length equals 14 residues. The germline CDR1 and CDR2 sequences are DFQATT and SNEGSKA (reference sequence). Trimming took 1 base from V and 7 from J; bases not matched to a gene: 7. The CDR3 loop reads CSARAAGVRNEQFF. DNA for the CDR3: TGCAGTGCTAGAGCGGCGGGAGTCAGAAATGAGCAGTTCTTC.

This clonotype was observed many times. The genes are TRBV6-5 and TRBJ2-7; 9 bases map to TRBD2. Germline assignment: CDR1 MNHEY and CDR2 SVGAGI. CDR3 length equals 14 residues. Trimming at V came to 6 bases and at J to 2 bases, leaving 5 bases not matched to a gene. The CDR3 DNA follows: TGTGCCAGCAGAGGACTAGCGTCAACCTACGAGCAGTACTTC. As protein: CASRGLASTYEQYF.

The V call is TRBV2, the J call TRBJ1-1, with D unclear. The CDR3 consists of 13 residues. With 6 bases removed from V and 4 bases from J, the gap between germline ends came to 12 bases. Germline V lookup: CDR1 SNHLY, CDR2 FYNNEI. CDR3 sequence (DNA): TGTGCCAGCAGCCTAGACCAGAGCACTGAAGCTTTCTTT. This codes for CASSLDQSTEAFF.

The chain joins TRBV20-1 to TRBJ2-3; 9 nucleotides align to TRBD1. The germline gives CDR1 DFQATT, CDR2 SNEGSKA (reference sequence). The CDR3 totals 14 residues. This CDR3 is CSAGTGTFTDTQYF. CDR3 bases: TGCAGCGCAGGGACAGGGACCTTCACAGATACGCAGTATTTT.

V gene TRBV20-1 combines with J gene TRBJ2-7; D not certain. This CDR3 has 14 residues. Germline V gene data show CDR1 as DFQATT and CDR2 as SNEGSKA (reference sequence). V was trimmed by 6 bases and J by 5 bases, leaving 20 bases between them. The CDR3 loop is CSAPSGVGIHEQYF. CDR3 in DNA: TGCAGTGCGCCATCTGGGGTAGGGATCCACGAGCAGTACTTC.

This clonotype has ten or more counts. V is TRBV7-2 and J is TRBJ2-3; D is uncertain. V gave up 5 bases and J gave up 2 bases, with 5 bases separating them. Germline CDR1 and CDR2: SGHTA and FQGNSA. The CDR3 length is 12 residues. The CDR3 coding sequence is TGTGCCAGCAGCCGACCCACAGATACGCAGTATTTT. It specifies CASSRPTDTQYF.

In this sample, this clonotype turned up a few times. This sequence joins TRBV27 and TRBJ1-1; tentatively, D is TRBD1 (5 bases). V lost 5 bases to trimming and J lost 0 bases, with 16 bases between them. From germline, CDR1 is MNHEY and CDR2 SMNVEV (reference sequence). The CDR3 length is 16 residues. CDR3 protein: CASSPTQTGMNTEAFF. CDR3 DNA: TGTGCCAGCAGTCCCACACAAACAGGTATGAACACTGAAGCTTTCTTT.

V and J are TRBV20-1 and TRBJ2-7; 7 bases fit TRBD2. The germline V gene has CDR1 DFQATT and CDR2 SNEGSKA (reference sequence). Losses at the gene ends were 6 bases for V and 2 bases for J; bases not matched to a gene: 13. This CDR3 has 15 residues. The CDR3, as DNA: TGCAGTGCAACCGAAGCTGGGAGGGTACCCTACGAGCAGTACTTC. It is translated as CSATEAGRVPYEQYF.

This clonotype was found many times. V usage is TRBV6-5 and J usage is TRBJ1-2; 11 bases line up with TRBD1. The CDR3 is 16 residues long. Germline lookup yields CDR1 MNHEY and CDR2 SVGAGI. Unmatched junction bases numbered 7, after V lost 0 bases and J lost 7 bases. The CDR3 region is CASSYSRTGGLSGYTF. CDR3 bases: TGTGCCAGCAGTTACTCGAGGACAGGGGGCTTAAGTGGCTACACCTTC.